Given below is one T cell receptor beta chain in context. This CDR3 has 18 amino acids. CDR1 SGHAT and CDR2 FQDESV come from the germline V gene (reference sequence). V lost 5 bases, J lost 2 bases, and 10 bases stayed unmatched. This sample stems from a study of shared clonotypes between healthy human individuals. Replicate sorted-subset PCRs were loaded with around 0.2 ug DNA, 30,000 to 35,000 T cell genomes. The data were produced by immunoSEQ multiplex PCR, yet TCRdb's version contains in-frame clones alone and is incomplete. The data show hundreds of thousands of clones, approximately 97% seen once.

The sequence was collected from a woman aged 30 to 39 in good health. The chain links TRBV11-1 to TRBJ2-7; 15 positions match TRBD2. Sequences were obtained from naive CD4+ T cells sorted from blood. The sample's subset: CD45RA+ positively selected. The CDR3 region is CASSTRTSGRANAYEQYF. In DNA, the CDR3 is TGTGCCAGCAGCACCCGGACTAGCGGGAGGGCCAACGCCTACGAGCAGTACTTC.